These 5 T cell receptor beta chains were sequenced from one sample in a study of T cells in Graves' hyperthyroidism and ophthalmopathy. RNA transcripts provided the source from which TCR beta CDR3 regions were amplified. The HTBI primer set drove a first-round RT-PCR of the TCR CDR3. TCRdb passed the multiplex PCR reads through MiXCR, listing each CDR3 protein once. The table lists more than 500,000 distinct CDR3 sequences, about a sixth of them singletons. The source material was blood. All receptors come from a woman under 40 with Graves' hyperthyroidism.

With respect to this clonotype: Given a much more abundant clone one base away, this may be a read error. The gene calls are TRBV3-1 and TRBJ1-5, with D hard to call. The CDR3 has 15 residues. Germline assignment: CDR1 LGHDT and CDR2 YNNKEL (reference sequence). V was pared by 5 bases and J by 4 bases, with 15 bases between. CDR3: CASSEGMDHNQPQHF. The CDR3 DNA reads TGTGCCAGCAGCGAAGGGATGGACCATAATCAGCCCCAGCATTTT.

The table lists this clonotype with many counts. The genes are TRBV7-2 and TRBJ1-1; D uncertain. The CDR3 length is 15 residues. V gave up 4 bases and J gave up 0 bases, with 12 bases separating them. In germline, CDR1 is SGHTA, CDR2 FQGNSA. Here the CDR3 reads CASSSGRQMNTEAFF. CDR3 DNA: TGTGCCAGCAGCTCAGGTCGGCAGATGAACACTGAAGCTTTCTTT.

This clonotype was seen just once. This chain uses TRBV12-3 or TRBV12-4 with TRBJ2-3; 10 bases match TRBD2. V was pared by 1 base and J by 4 bases, with 8 bases of the junction left unmatched. The CDR3 loop spans 17 amino acids. The chain's CDR3 is CASSLDGASGSSDTQYF. The DNA for the CDR3 is TGTGCCAGCAGTTTAGATGGGGCTAGCGGGAGCTCAGATACGCAGTATTTT.

This clonotype came up many times. CDR3 sequence: CASTPPGVTFSYEQYF. In DNA form, the CDR3 reads TGTGCCAGCACCCCTCCGGGGGTTACCTTCTCCTACGAGCAGTACTTC. The rearrangement uses TRBV11-2 and TRBJ2-7, with a possible D match to TRBD2 (6 bases). Germline V lookup: CDR1 SGHAT, CDR2 FQNNGV. Trimming removed 7 bases at V and 0 bases at J, with 19 bases between. The CDR3 has 16 amino acids.

There are many counts of this clonotype. The chain employs TRBV19 and TRBJ2-7; D unclear. Germline lookup yields CDR1 LNHDA and CDR2 SQIVND (reference sequence). The CDR3 extends over 13 amino acids. The V and J ends lost 4 bases and 1 base respectively, with 8 bases between them. CDR3 region: CASSTDASYEQYF. CDR3 sequence (DNA): TGTGCCAGTAGTACGGACGCATCCTACGAGCAGTACTTC.